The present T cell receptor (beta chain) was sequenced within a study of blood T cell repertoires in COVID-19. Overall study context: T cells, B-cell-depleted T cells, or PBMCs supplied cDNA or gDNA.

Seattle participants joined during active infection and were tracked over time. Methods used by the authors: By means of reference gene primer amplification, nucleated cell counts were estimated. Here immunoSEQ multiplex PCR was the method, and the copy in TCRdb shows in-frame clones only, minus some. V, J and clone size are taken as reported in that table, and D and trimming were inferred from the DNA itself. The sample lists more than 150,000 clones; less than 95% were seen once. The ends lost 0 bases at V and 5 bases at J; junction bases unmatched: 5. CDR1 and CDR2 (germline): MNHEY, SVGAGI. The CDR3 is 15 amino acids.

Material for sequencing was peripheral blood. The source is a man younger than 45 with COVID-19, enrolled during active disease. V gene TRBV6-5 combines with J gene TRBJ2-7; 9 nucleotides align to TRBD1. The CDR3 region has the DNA TGTGCCAGCAGTTACTCGCCGGGACAGGGTAACGAGCAGTACTTC. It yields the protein CASSYSPGQGNEQYF.